What follows are 13 T cell receptor beta chains derived from one specimen sequenced in a study of CD8 T cells in Susac syndrome. With random hexamers, 0.5 to 1 ug RNA was reverse transcribed. TCRdb analysed the immunoSEQ multiplex PCR reads with MiXCR anew, one entry per CDR3 protein. The sample has approximately 100,000 distinct CDR3 sequences; approximately 90% are singletons. The specimen was CD8+ T cells from PBMCs. The origin of the receptors is a human donor in good health.

This clonotype is a singleton in its sample. This rearrangement joins TRBV20-1 to TRBJ1-5; 8 bases agree with TRBD1. Germline V gives CDR1 DFQATT, CDR2 SNEGSKA (reference sequence). With V trimmed by 2 bases and J by 5 bases, 8 bases remained unmatched. The CDR3 is 15 residues long. As DNA, the CDR3 is TGCAGTGCTAGATCTACAGGGGGGCAGGATCAGCCCCAGCATTTT. It is translated as CSARSTGGQDQPQHF.

The V call is TRBV6-2 or TRBV6-3, the J call TRBJ1-1; no definite D call. CDR1 is MNHEY, CDR2 SVGEGT, per germline. This CDR3 region has 14 residues. The germline V and J ends were trimmed by 0 bases and 10 bases, with 15 bases remaining between them. CDR3 residues: CASSYSRTQVRAFF. The CDR3 region has the DNA TGTGCCAGCAGTTACTCCCGGACTCAAGTTCGAGCTTTCTTT.

This CDR3 reads CASSSGTGELFF. The CDR3 nucleotides read TGTGCCAGCAGCTCGGGAACCGGGGAGCTGTTTTTT. J is TRBJ2-2 and V is TRBV5-4, with D possibly TRBD2 on 5 matching bases. The CDR3 is made up of 12 amino acids. Germline CDR1 and CDR2: SGHNT and YYREEE (reference sequence). V gave up 3 bases and J gave up 5 bases, with 5 bases separating them.

This chain links TRBV6-5 with TRBJ1-2; possible D gene TRBD1, 6 bases. CDR1 and CDR2 (germline): MNHEY, SVGAGI. The CDR3 extends over 13 amino acids. V lost 0 bases to trimming and J lost 8 bases, with 10 bases between them. The CDR3 sequence is CASSYSGAVGYTF. The CDR3 DNA reads as TGTGCCAGCAGTTACTCGGGGGCTGTAGGCTACACCTTC.

The chain has TRBV7-2 and TRBJ2-5; the D gene is possibly TRBD2 (5 bases). CDR1 and CDR2 from the germline V gene are SGHTA and FQGNSA. V lost 1 base, J lost 1 base, and 10 bases lay in between. The CDR3 length is 15 residues. In nucleotides, the CDR3 is TGTGCCAGCAGCTTAGGCCTGGCGGGCCAAGAGACCCAGTACTTC. Protein product: CASSLGLAGQETQYF.

The chain employs TRBV13 and TRBJ2-2; D is perhaps TRBD1 (6 bases). Trimming took off 10 bases at V and 2 bases at J, with 14 bases between the two ends. The CDR3 covers 14 residues. The germline V gene encodes CDR1 PRHDT and CDR2 FYEKMQ (reference sequence). CDR3 nucleotide sequence: TGTGCCACCGTACGCAGGGGCAACACCGGGGAGCTGTTTTTT. It encodes CATVRRGNTGELFF.

The chain joins TRBV5-4 to TRBJ2-1, with D possibly matching TRBD1 (6 bases). Germline values: CDR1 SGHNT, CDR2 YYREEE (reference sequence). V lost 5 bases, J lost 0 bases, and 24 bases lay in between. This CDR3 has 19 residues. The CDR3 loop is CASRPARGSKEGSYNEQFF. In DNA, the CDR3 is TGTGCCAGCAGACCCGCCAGGGGATCTAAAGAGGGCTCCTACAATGAGCAGTTCTTC.

This clonotype appeared a single time. The rearrangement uses TRBV7-3 and TRBJ2-1, with D possibly matching TRBD2 (5 bases). Trimming shortened V by 0 bases and J by 10 bases, and 10 bases separated the two germline ends. Germline CDR1 SGHTA, CDR2 FQGTGA. This CDR3 spans 13 amino acids. CDR3 amino acids: CASSLTRANEQFF. CDR3 coding DNA: TGTGCCAGCAGCTTAACGAGGGCGAACGAGCAGTTCTTC.

The chain recombines TRBV7-2 with TRBJ1-2; 7 bases are a match to TRBD1. The CDR3 is 15 residues long. Germline V lookup: CDR1 SGHTA, CDR2 FQGNSA. V trimming: 1 base; J trimming: 8 bases; junction bases outside the gene matches: 10. CDR3 residues: CASSLGSGQLVGYTF. The CDR3 region has the DNA TGTGCCAGCAGCTTAGGCTCGGGACAGCTCGTGGGCTACACCTTC. The variable domain in full, with the rest retrieved from reference TRBV7-2 and TRBJ1-2, is GAGVSQSPSNKVTEKGKDVELRCDPISGHTALYWYRQSLGQGLEFLIYFQGNSAPDKSGLPSDRFSAERTGGSVSTLTIQRTQQEDSAVYLCASSLGSGQLVGYTFGSGTRLTVV.

This chain links TRBV7-9 with TRBJ2-5, with 9 bases fitting TRBD1. Trimming at V came to 5 bases and at J to 0 bases, leaving 7 bases not matched to a gene. CDR3 length equals 16 residues. The germline V gene has CDR1 SEHNR and CDR2 FQNEAQ (reference sequence). CDR3 nucleotide sequence: TGTGCCAGCAGCCCCGGGACAGGGTTGTACCAAGAGACCCAGTACTTC. Encoded protein: CASSPGTGLYQETQYF.

This clonotype was seen more than once but under ten times. The chain couples TRBV7-9 to TRBJ2-7; maybe TRBD1 (5 bases). The germline V gene has CDR1 SEHNR and CDR2 FQNEAQ (reference sequence). This CDR3 spans 13 amino acids. The germline V and J ends were trimmed by 5 bases and 7 bases, with 15 bases remaining between them. This CDR3 reads CASSLTAQREQYF. Here the CDR3 DNA reads TGTGCCAGCAGCCTGACAGCCCAAAGGGAGCAGTACTTC.

V is TRBV3-1 and J is TRBJ1-1; D gene uncertain. Trimming pared 2 bases from V and 3 bases from J, leaving 10 bases between. Germline values: CDR1 LGHDT, CDR2 YNNKEL (reference sequence). This CDR3 region has 14 residues. This CDR3 reads CASSQLESYTEAFF. In DNA, the CDR3 is TGTGCCAGCAGCCAACTCGAGAGTTACACTGAAGCTTTCTTT.

The rearrangement uses TRBV6-6 and TRBJ1-2; 7 nucleotides agree with TRBD1. After removal of 7 bases from V and 8 bases from J, the junction contained 13 bases not matched to a gene. The germline V gene has CDR1 MNHNY and CDR2 SVGAGI (reference sequence). The CDR3 contains 14 residues. The CDR3 DNA sequence: TGTGCCAGCACCTTGGGACAGCCCGTCATCGGCTACACCTTC. As protein: CASTLGQPVIGYTF.